Each of the 5 T cell receptor beta chains below was sequenced from the same sample in a study of blood T cell repertoires in COVID-19. The protocol was immunoSEQ multiplex PCR, while the TCRdb copy is restricted to in-frame clones and leaves out a portion. Of some 260,000 clones detected, around 89% appear once; the ten largest clones hold roughly 6.7%. Material for sequencing was peripheral blood. Every receptor here comes from a woman aged 30 to 39 with COVID-19, enrolled during active disease.

This clone appeared a single time. This chain links TRBV28 with TRBJ2-7; 8 bases map to TRBD1. V was pared by 6 bases and J by 4 bases, with 2 bases of the junction left unmatched. The CDR3 is made up of 12 amino acids. The germline V gene encodes CDR1 MDHEN and CDR2 SYDVKM. CDR3 protein: CASRDRVYEQYF. In DNA form, the CDR3 reads TGTGCCAGCAGGGACAGGGTATACGAGCAGTACTTC.

V is TRBV6-5 and J is TRBJ2-1; no firm D call. Germline CDR1 is MNHEY and CDR2 is SVGAGI. The CDR3 has 13 amino acids. V was clipped by 6 bases and J by 6 bases, with 12 bases between them. The CDR3 region is CASRRYSPNEQFF. CDR3 in DNA: TGTGCCAGCAGACGTTACAGCCCCAATGAGCAGTTCTTC.

This clone was counted once. J is TRBJ1-1 and V is TRBV20-1, with 7 bases aligning to TRBD1. V lost 3 bases and J lost 4; bases outside the gene matches: 20. The germline V gene has CDR1 DFQATT and CDR2 SNEGSKA (reference sequence). There are 18 residues in the CDR3. For the CDR3, the DNA is TGCAGTGCTAGTCCCGTGAAGGGGGCCGGGTTAATGGGCACTGAAGCTTTCTTT. It encodes CSASPVKGAGLMGTEAFF.

The chain employs TRBV7-9 and TRBJ1-5; 7 bases match TRBD1. V was pared by 5 bases and J by 1 base, with 5 bases of the junction left unmatched. CDR1 SEHNR and CDR2 FQNEAQ come from the germline V gene (reference sequence). This CDR3 has 15 residues. The CDR3 loop is CASSAGTASNQPQHF. CDR3 coding DNA: TGTGCCAGCAGCGCGGGGACAGCAAGCAATCAGCCCCAGCATTTT.

The V and J genes are TRBV6-5 and TRBJ1-5, with no clear D. V lost 10 bases to trimming and J lost 8 bases, with 9 bases between them. Germline V lookup: CDR1 MNHEY, CDR2 SVGAGI. The CDR3 extends over 10 amino acids. The CDR3 loop reads CATSSEPQHF. CDR3 nucleotide sequence: TGTGCCACCTCGTCAGAGCCCCAGCATTTT.